A single TCR beta chain is shown here with its context. Its antigen is currently unknown. This entry comes from a study of shared clonotypes between healthy human individuals. The wider study: Participating donors consisted of a couple of women and a few men aged 18 to 49. Regarding the study as a whole: Non-shared clonotypes had lower generation probabilities than clonotypes shared by all four sorted-subset donors.

TCRdb's table, derived via immunoSEQ multiplex PCR, lists solely in-frame clones and lacks some. The data hold some 1.5 million clones, with under 99% observed a single time. Splitting of CD4+ cells produced CD45RA+ naive and CD45RA-negative memory subsets. V gave up 6 bases and J gave up 2 bases; unmatched junction bases: 4. The germline V gene encodes CDR1 SQVTM and CDR2 ANQGSEA. The CDR3 sequence is 13 residues long. The rearrangement links TRBV29-1 to TRBJ2-3, with TRBD2 identical over 8 bases. Sequencing was carried out using naive CD4+ T cells sorted from blood. Subset: CD45RA+ positively selected. The sequence was collected from a young man in good health. The CDR3 nucleotides read TGCAGCGTGACCGGGAGGGACACAGATACGCAGTATTTT. This gives the protein CSVTGRDTDTQYF.